These T cell receptor beta chains were read from a single sample in a study of cytomegalovirus exposure and HLA in healthy donors. The table came from immunoSEQ multiplex PCR; TCRdb's copy has only in-frame clones and leaves some out. The table lists some 150,000 clones, about 80% of them singletons. Sequenced: PBMCs. The receptor set was obtained from a man aged 25 to 40 in good health and CMV-seropositive. Both conserved end residues are part of each CDR3. The order of the fields is J gene, clone size, V gene, D gene, CDR3 protein, CDR3 DNA. D genes are given only for firm matches. Size tells how often a clone was seen (once, few, many) or the class of an expanded clone, and some rows leave it out.

j_gene: TRBJ1-2
abundance: .
v_gene: TRBV2
d_gene: .
CDR3aa: CASRRAGLKGYTF
CDR3nt: TGTGCCAGCAGGAGGGCCGGTTTAAAAGGCTACACCTTC

j_gene: TRBJ2-2
abundance: .
v_gene: TRBV5-1
d_gene: .
CDR3aa: CASSLVQNTGELFF
CDR3nt: TGCGCCAGCAGCTTGGTACAAAACACCGGGGAGCTGTTTTTT

j_gene: TRBJ2-1
abundance: .
v_gene: TRBV7-3
d_gene: TRBD2
CDR3aa: CASSSTSGGYNEQFF
CDR3nt: TGTGCCAGCAGCTCGACTAGCGGGGGCTACAATGAGCAGTTCTTC

j_gene: TRBJ1-4
abundance: .
v_gene: TRBV7-6
d_gene: .
CDR3aa: CASSPAGATNEKLFF
CDR3nt: TGTGCCAGCAGCCCGGCAGGGGCAACTAATGAAAAACTGTTTTTT

j_gene: TRBJ1-5
abundance: few
v_gene: TRBV30
d_gene: .
CDR3aa: CAWSVRGNQPQHF
CDR3nt: TGTGCCTGGAGTGTCAGGGGAAATCAGCCCCAGCATTTT

j_gene: TRBJ2-3
abundance: .
v_gene: TRBV19
d_gene: TRBD1
CDR3aa: CASSIGDRGLTDTQYF
CDR3nt: TGTGCCAGTAGTATAGGGGACAGGGGGCTGACAGATACGCAGTATTTT

j_gene: TRBJ2-7
abundance: .
v_gene: TRBV9
d_gene: TRBD1
CDR3aa: CASSVAGGVREQYF
CDR3nt: TGTGCCAGCAGCGTAGCAGGGGGAGTTAGGGAGCAGTACTTC

j_gene: TRBJ2-1
abundance: .
v_gene: TRBV7-8
d_gene: TRBD1
CDR3aa: CASSFRYRGSNEQFF
CDR3nt: TGTGCCAGCAGCTTTAGGTACAGGGGTTCCAATGAGCAGTTCTTC

j_gene: TRBJ2-7
abundance: .
v_gene: TRBV19
d_gene: TRBD2
CDR3aa: CASSRTSGSSYEQYF
CDR3nt: TGTGCCAGTAGTCGGACTAGCGGGTCATCCTACGAGCAGTACTTC

j_gene: TRBJ2-2
abundance: .
v_gene: TRBV27
d_gene: .
CDR3aa: CASSLPAGELFF
CDR3nt: TGTGCCAGCAGTCTTCCAGCCGGGGAGCTGTTTTTT

j_gene: TRBJ2-7
abundance: .
v_gene: TRBV2
d_gene: .
CDR3aa: CASSEPRQADEQYF
CDR3nt: TGTGCCAGCAGTGAACCCCGACAGGCGGACGAGCAGTACTTC

j_gene: TRBJ2-7
abundance: .
v_gene: TRBV6-1
d_gene: TRBD1
CDR3aa: CASRELGTGGSYEQYF
CDR3nt: TGTGCCAGCAGGGAACTTGGGACAGGGGGTTCCTACGAGCAGTACTTC

j_gene: TRBJ1-5
abundance: .
v_gene: TRBV27
d_gene: TRBD1
CDR3aa: CASSSTGTANQPQHF
CDR3nt: TGTGCCAGCAGTTCGACAGGGACGGCCAATCAGCCCCAGCATTTT

j_gene: TRBJ2-3
abundance: .
v_gene: TRBV4-1
d_gene: TRBD2
CDR3aa: CASSPYRSGGAGDTQYF
CDR3nt: TGCGCCAGCAGCCCCTACCGGAGCGGGGGGGCCGGAGATACGCAGTATTTT

j_gene: TRBJ1-6
abundance: once
v_gene: TRBV19
d_gene: .
CDR3aa: CASRGGDSSYNSPLHF
CDR3nt: TGTGCCAGTAGGGGGGGAGACAGCTCCTATAATTCACCCCTCCACTTT

j_gene: TRBJ2-7
abundance: .
v_gene: TRBV6-5
d_gene: TRBD2
CDR3aa: CASTNGAGRVYEQYF
CDR3nt: TGTGCCAGCACCAACGGGGCAGGGAGGGTCTACGAGCAGTACTTC